The present TCR beta chain was sequenced within a study of control samples from healthy donors and cancer patients. Sequencing used immunoSEQ multiplex PCR; TCRdb keeps in-frame clones, though not all of them. Found here are about 120,000 clones, approximately 90% of them singletons; the top ten hold about 2.1%. This clone was seen only once. Germline CDR1 reads LGHDT; CDR2 reads YNNKEL (reference sequence). The CDR3 covers 16 residues. With V trimmed by 4 bases and J by 9 bases, 13 bases remained unmatched. The receptor was isolated from an older woman in good health. The sample consisted of blood. The J gene is TRBJ2-1, the V gene TRBV3-1 (or the pseudogene TRBV3-2); TRBD2 aligns across 9 bases. The CDR3 protein is CASSLSGGGARIEQFF. The CDR3 coding sequence is TGTGCCAGCAGCCTTTCCGGCGGGGGGGCCCGGATTGAGCAGTTCTTC.